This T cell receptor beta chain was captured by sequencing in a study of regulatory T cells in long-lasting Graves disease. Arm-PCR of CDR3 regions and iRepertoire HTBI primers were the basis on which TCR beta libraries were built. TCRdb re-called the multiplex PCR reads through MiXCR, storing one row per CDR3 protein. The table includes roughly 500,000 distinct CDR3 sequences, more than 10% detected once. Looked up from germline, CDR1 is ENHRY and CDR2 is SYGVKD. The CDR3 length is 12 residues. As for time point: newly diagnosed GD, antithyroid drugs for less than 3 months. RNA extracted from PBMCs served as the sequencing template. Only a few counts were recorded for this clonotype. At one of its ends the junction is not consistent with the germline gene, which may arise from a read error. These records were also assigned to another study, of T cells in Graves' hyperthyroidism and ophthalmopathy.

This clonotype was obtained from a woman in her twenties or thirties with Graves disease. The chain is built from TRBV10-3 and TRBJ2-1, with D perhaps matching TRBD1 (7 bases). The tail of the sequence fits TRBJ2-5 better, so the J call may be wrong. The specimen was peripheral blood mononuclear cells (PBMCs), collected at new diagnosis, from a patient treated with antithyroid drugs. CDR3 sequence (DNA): TGTGCCGTCAGTGGCCAGGGGGGGACCCAGTACTTC. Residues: CAVSGQGGTQYF.